This record covers a single T cell receptor (delta chain). What it binds is unknown. The entry originates in a study of human gamma delta and Vdelta1 T cells. Losses at the gene ends were 5 bases for V and 2 bases for J; bases not matched to a gene: 17. The CDR3 contains 18 residues. Germline values: CDR1 TSWWSYY, CDR2 QGS. Study-wide results and limits: Polyclonal Delta One T cells reportedly showed broad cytotoxic targeting of acute myeloid leukemia.

TCRdb fed the PCR reads to CATT. The table lists some 13,000 delta-chain clones, about half of them singletons. The sequenced sample was Vdelta1 gamma-delta T cells from blood grown in culture (DOT cells). The sequence was collected from a human donor in good health. V gene TRDV1 combines with J gene TRDJ1, with 7 bases matching TRDD2. CDR3 coding DNA: TGTGCTCTTGGGACCCGTTTCCTACAGGTGATACTGACCGATAAACTCATCTTT. Translation gives CALGTRFLQVILTDKLIF.